This entry features one T cell receptor (beta chain) sequence. Using immunoSEQ multiplex PCR, the repertoire was profiled, and TCRdb retains in-frame clones only, with some absent. The sample lists approximately 75,000 clones, approximately 80% occurring once. The source of the sample is a study of blood T cell repertoires in COVID-19. Study-wide background: The analysed material was cDNA or gDNA that came from T cells, B-cell-depleted T cells, or PBMCs.

With 3 bases removed from V and 1 base from J, the gap between germline ends came to 14 bases. CDR3 length: 16 residues. The germline V gene has CDR1 MGHRA and CDR2 YSYEKL. Specimen: peripheral blood. This clonotype was sampled from a man under 40 with COVID-19, enrolled during active disease. V and J are TRBV4-1 and TRBJ2-3; D may be TRBD2 (6 bases). The CDR3 reads CASSQWGTERTDTQYF. CDR3 bases: TGCGCCAGCAGCCAGTGGGGGACTGAACGCACAGATACGCAGTATTTT.